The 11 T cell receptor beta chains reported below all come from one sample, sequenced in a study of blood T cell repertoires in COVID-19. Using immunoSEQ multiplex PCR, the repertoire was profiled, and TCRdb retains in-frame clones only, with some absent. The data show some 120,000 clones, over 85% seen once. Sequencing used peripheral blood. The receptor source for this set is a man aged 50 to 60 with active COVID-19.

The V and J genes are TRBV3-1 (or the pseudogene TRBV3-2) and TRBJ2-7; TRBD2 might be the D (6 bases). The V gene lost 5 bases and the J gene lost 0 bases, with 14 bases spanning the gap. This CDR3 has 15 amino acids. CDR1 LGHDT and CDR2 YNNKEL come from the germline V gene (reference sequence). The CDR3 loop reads CASSTGLTSSYEQYF. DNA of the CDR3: TGTGCCAGCAGCACTGGACTAACGAGCTCCTACGAGCAGTACTTC.

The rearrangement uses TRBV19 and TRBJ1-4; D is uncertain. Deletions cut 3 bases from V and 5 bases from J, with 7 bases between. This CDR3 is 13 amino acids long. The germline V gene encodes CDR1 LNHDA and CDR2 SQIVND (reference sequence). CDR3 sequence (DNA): TGTGCCAGTAGTATGGGCCGGAATGAAAAACTGTTTTTT. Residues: CASSMGRNEKLFF.

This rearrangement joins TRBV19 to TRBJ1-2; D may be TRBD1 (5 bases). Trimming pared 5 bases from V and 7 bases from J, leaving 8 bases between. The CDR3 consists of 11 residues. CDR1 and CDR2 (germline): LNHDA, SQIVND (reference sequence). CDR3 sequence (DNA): TGTGCCAGTAGTGACAGAGTTGGCTACACCTTC. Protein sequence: CASSDRVGYTF. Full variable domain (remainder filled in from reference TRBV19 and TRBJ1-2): DGGITQSPKYLFRKEGQNVTLSCEQNLNHDAMYWYRQDPGQGLRLIYYSQIVNDFQKGDIAEGYSVSREKKESFPLTVTSAQKNPTAFYLCASSDRVGYTFGSGTRLTVV.

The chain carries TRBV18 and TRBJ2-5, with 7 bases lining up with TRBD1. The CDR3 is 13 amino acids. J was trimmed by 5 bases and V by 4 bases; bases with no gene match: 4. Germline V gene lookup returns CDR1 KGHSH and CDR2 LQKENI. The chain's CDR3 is CASSQGAGETQYF. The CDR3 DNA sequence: TGTGCCAGCTCACAGGGGGCCGGGGAGACCCAGTACTTC. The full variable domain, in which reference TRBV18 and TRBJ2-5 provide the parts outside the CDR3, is NAGVMQNPRHLVRRRGQEARLRCSPMKGHSHVYWYRQLPEEGLKFMVYLQKENIIDESGMPKERFSAEFPKEGPSILRIQQVVRGDSAAYFCASSQGAGETQYFGPGTRLLVL.

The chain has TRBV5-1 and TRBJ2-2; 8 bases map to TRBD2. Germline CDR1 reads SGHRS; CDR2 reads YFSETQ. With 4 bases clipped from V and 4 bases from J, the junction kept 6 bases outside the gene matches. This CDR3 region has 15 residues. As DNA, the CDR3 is TGCGCCAGCAGCAAATTCACTAGCGGCACCGGGGAGCTGTTTTTT. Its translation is CASSKFTSGTGELFF.

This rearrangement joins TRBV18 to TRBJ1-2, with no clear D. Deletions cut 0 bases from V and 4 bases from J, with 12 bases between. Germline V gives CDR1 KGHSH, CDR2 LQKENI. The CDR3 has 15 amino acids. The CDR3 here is CASSPPLTGSYGYTF. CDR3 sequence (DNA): TGTGCCAGCTCACCACCTCTAACCGGGAGCTATGGCTACACCTTC.

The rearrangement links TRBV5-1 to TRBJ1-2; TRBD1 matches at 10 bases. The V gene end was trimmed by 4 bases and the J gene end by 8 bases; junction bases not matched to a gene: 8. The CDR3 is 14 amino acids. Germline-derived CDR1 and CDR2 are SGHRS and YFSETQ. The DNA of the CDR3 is TGCGCCAGCAGCCTACGACAGGGGGCCCCCGGCTACACCTTC. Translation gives CASSLRQGAPGYTF.

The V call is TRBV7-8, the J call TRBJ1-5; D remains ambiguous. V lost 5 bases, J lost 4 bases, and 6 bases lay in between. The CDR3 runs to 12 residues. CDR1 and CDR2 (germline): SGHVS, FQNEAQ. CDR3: CASSPSNQPQHF. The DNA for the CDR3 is TGTGCCAGCAGCCCGAGTAATCAGCCCCAGCATTTT.

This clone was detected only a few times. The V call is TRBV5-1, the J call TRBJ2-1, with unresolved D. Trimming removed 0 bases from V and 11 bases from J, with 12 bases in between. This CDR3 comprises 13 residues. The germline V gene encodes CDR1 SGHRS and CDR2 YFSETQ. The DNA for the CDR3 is TGCGCCAGCAGCTTGGAACGTCTTAGTCAGCAGTTCTTC. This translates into CASSLERLSQQFF.

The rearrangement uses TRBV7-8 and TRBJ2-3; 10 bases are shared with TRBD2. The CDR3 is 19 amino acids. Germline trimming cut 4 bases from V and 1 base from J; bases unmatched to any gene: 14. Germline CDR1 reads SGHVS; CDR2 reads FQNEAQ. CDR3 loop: CASSYQWSSGRSGTDTQYF. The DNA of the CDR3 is TGTGCCAGCAGCTACCAGTGGAGTAGCGGGAGGTCTGGCACAGATACGCAGTATTTT.

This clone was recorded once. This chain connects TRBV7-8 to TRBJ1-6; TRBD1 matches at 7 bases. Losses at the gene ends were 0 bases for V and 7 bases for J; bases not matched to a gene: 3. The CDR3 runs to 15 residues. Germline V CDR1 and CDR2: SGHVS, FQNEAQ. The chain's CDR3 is CASSLASGGNSPLHF. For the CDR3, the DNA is TGTGCCAGCAGCTTAGCCTCAGGGGGGAATTCACCCCTCCACTTT.